This TCR beta chain was obtained from a study of blood T cell repertoires in COVID-19. The wider study: From T cells, B-cell-depleted T cells, or PBMCs came the material, which was cDNA or gDNA.

The repertoire was sequenced with immunoSEQ multiplex PCR; TCRdb's copy has only in-frame clones and lacks some. The sample holds approximately 300,000 clones, about 90% seen once. Germline V CDR1 and CDR2: LGHNA, YNFKEQ. Trimming removed 1 base at V and 7 bases at J, with 14 bases between. The CDR3 consists of 15 residues. The material sequenced was peripheral blood. The receptor was isolated from a woman in her thirties with COVID-19, enrolled during active disease. J is TRBJ1-5 and V is TRBV4-2; D is possibly TRBD1 (6 bases). The CDR3 DNA sequence: TGTGCCAGCAGCCAAGGTAACAGGGCCAACCAGCCCCAGCATTTT. It specifies CASSQGNRANQPQHF.